Presented here are 3 T cell receptor beta chains from one specimen sequenced in a study of PD-1 blockade in classical Hodgkin lymphoma. Each patient's relapse followed autologous stem cell transplantation, and brentuximab vedotin exposure varied. Clones were read by immunoSEQ multiplex PCR, and TCRdb kept only the in-frame ones, dropping some. The sample records roughly 30,000 clones, 70% being singletons. Sample: peripheral blood mononuclear cells (PBMCs), taken before the second cycle of nivolumab. These receptors all stem from a human donor with classical Hodgkin lymphoma.

The rearrangement links TRBV7-6 to TRBJ1-6; no clear D gene. V was clipped by 1 base and J by 7 bases, with 8 bases between them. Germline V gene data show CDR1 as SGHVS and CDR2 as FNYEAQ. The CDR3 consists of 14 residues. The CDR3 here is CASSLGALNSPLHF. The CDR3 nucleotides are TGTGCCAGCAGCTTAGGAGCTCTAAATTCACCCCTCCACTTT.

The genes are TRBV4-3 and TRBJ1-2; D gene ambiguous. Trimming took off 4 bases at V and 7 bases at J, with 16 bases between the two ends. The CDR3 runs 14 residues. CDR1 is LGHNA and CDR2 is YSLEER in the germline V gene. This CDR3 is CASSPTWSRLGYTF. CDR3 bases: TGCGCCAGCAGCCCAACGTGGAGTAGACTTGGCTACACCTTC.

The rearrangement uses TRBV28 and TRBJ2-7; D possibly corresponds to TRBD2 (7 bases). The CDR3 sequence is 14 residues long. Trimming stripped 1 base from V and 12 bases from J, with 19 bases between. Germline V lookup: CDR1 MDHEN, CDR2 SYDVKM. Here the CDR3 reads CASSLLGGGPVLYF. CDR3 DNA: TGTGCCAGCAGTTTATTAGGGGGAGGGCCGGTTTTGTACTTC.